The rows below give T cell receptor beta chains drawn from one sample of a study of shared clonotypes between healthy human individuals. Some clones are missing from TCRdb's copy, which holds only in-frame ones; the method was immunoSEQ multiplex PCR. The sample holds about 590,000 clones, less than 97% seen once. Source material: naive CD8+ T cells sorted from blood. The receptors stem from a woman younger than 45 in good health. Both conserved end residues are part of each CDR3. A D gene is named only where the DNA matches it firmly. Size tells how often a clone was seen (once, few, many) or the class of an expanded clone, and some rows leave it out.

CDR3: CASSELGGEETQYF
DNA: TGTGCCAGCAGTGAATTAGGGGGTGAAGAGACCCAGTACTTC
size: -
length: 14
V: TRBV25-1
D: -
J: TRBJ2-5

CDR3: CSVELDNEQFF
DNA: TGCAGCGTTGAGCTAGACAATGAGCAGTTCTTC
size: -
length: 11
V: TRBV29-1
D: -
J: TRBJ2-1

CDR3: CASSLLAGTYNEQFF
DNA: TGTGCCAGCAGTTTACTAGCGGGAACCTACAATGAGCAGTTCTTC
size: -
length: 15
V: TRBV28
D: TRBD2
J: TRBJ2-1

CDR3: CASSLARDRGSEQYF
DNA: TGTGCCAGCAGCTTGGCAAGGGACAGGGGGTCCGAGCAGTACTTC
size: -
length: 15
V: TRBV7-8
D: TRBD1
J: TRBJ2-7

CDR3: CASSSHGTTDTQYF
DNA: TGCGCCAGCAGCTCACACGGGACCACAGATACGCAGTATTTT
size: -
length: 14
V: TRBV5-1
D: -
J: TRBJ2-3

CDR3: CASSGRLVVEQFF
DNA: TGTGCCAGCAGCGGACGACTAGTAGTTGAGCAGTTCTTC
size: -
length: 13
V: TRBV5-6
D: -
J: TRBJ2-1

CDR3: CASSPWTDPYEQYF
DNA: TGTGCCAGCAGCCCTTGGACAGATCCCTACGAGCAGTACTTC
size: once
length: 14
V: TRBV6-1
D: -
J: TRBJ2-7

CDR3: CASSLPRDNQYF
DNA: TGTGCCAGCAGCTTACCCCGGGACAACCAGTACTTC
size: -
length: 12
V: TRBV11-3
D: -
J: TRBJ2-5

CDR3: CASSVVSPNEQFF
DNA: TGTGCCAGCAGCGTAGTTAGTCCCAATGAGCAGTTCTTC
size: -
length: 13
V: TRBV9
D: -
J: TRBJ2-1

CDR3: CASSFGPELEQYF
DNA: TGTGCCAGCAGTTTCGGGCCTGAACTCGAGCAGTACTTC
size: -
length: 13
V: TRBV28
D: -
J: TRBJ2-7